This TCR beta chain is from a study of cytomegalovirus exposure and HLA in healthy donors. The PCR contained 60 Vbeta and 13 Jbeta primers. Method: immunoSEQ multiplex PCR; TCRdb's copy keeps in-frame clones and lacks some. Seen here are about 100,000 clones, roughly two thirds observed once, and the top ten hold under 4.5%. Samples came from healthy bone marrow donors. The CDR3 runs 16 residues. Germline V gene sequence: CDR1 MNHNS, CDR2 SASEGT. V lost 2 bases, J lost 5 bases, and 8 bases stayed unmatched. Study-wide findings and caveats: More clonal expansion characterized HLA-associated TCR beta chains than equally common others in a later analysis. 15,000 to 20,000 TCR beta sequences were associated with HLA alleles at 0.05 false discovery rate in a later analysis.

A note on this clone: What it binds is unknown.

This chain connects TRBV6-1 to TRBJ2-5; 10 nucleotides line up with TRBD2. The TCR was taken from a middle-aged man in good health and CMV-seronegative. The sample consisted of PBMCs. CDR3 in amino acids: CASSELTSGARETQYF. CDR3 nucleotides: TGTGCCAGCAGTGAACTAACTAGCGGGGCGAGGGAGACCCAGTACTTC.